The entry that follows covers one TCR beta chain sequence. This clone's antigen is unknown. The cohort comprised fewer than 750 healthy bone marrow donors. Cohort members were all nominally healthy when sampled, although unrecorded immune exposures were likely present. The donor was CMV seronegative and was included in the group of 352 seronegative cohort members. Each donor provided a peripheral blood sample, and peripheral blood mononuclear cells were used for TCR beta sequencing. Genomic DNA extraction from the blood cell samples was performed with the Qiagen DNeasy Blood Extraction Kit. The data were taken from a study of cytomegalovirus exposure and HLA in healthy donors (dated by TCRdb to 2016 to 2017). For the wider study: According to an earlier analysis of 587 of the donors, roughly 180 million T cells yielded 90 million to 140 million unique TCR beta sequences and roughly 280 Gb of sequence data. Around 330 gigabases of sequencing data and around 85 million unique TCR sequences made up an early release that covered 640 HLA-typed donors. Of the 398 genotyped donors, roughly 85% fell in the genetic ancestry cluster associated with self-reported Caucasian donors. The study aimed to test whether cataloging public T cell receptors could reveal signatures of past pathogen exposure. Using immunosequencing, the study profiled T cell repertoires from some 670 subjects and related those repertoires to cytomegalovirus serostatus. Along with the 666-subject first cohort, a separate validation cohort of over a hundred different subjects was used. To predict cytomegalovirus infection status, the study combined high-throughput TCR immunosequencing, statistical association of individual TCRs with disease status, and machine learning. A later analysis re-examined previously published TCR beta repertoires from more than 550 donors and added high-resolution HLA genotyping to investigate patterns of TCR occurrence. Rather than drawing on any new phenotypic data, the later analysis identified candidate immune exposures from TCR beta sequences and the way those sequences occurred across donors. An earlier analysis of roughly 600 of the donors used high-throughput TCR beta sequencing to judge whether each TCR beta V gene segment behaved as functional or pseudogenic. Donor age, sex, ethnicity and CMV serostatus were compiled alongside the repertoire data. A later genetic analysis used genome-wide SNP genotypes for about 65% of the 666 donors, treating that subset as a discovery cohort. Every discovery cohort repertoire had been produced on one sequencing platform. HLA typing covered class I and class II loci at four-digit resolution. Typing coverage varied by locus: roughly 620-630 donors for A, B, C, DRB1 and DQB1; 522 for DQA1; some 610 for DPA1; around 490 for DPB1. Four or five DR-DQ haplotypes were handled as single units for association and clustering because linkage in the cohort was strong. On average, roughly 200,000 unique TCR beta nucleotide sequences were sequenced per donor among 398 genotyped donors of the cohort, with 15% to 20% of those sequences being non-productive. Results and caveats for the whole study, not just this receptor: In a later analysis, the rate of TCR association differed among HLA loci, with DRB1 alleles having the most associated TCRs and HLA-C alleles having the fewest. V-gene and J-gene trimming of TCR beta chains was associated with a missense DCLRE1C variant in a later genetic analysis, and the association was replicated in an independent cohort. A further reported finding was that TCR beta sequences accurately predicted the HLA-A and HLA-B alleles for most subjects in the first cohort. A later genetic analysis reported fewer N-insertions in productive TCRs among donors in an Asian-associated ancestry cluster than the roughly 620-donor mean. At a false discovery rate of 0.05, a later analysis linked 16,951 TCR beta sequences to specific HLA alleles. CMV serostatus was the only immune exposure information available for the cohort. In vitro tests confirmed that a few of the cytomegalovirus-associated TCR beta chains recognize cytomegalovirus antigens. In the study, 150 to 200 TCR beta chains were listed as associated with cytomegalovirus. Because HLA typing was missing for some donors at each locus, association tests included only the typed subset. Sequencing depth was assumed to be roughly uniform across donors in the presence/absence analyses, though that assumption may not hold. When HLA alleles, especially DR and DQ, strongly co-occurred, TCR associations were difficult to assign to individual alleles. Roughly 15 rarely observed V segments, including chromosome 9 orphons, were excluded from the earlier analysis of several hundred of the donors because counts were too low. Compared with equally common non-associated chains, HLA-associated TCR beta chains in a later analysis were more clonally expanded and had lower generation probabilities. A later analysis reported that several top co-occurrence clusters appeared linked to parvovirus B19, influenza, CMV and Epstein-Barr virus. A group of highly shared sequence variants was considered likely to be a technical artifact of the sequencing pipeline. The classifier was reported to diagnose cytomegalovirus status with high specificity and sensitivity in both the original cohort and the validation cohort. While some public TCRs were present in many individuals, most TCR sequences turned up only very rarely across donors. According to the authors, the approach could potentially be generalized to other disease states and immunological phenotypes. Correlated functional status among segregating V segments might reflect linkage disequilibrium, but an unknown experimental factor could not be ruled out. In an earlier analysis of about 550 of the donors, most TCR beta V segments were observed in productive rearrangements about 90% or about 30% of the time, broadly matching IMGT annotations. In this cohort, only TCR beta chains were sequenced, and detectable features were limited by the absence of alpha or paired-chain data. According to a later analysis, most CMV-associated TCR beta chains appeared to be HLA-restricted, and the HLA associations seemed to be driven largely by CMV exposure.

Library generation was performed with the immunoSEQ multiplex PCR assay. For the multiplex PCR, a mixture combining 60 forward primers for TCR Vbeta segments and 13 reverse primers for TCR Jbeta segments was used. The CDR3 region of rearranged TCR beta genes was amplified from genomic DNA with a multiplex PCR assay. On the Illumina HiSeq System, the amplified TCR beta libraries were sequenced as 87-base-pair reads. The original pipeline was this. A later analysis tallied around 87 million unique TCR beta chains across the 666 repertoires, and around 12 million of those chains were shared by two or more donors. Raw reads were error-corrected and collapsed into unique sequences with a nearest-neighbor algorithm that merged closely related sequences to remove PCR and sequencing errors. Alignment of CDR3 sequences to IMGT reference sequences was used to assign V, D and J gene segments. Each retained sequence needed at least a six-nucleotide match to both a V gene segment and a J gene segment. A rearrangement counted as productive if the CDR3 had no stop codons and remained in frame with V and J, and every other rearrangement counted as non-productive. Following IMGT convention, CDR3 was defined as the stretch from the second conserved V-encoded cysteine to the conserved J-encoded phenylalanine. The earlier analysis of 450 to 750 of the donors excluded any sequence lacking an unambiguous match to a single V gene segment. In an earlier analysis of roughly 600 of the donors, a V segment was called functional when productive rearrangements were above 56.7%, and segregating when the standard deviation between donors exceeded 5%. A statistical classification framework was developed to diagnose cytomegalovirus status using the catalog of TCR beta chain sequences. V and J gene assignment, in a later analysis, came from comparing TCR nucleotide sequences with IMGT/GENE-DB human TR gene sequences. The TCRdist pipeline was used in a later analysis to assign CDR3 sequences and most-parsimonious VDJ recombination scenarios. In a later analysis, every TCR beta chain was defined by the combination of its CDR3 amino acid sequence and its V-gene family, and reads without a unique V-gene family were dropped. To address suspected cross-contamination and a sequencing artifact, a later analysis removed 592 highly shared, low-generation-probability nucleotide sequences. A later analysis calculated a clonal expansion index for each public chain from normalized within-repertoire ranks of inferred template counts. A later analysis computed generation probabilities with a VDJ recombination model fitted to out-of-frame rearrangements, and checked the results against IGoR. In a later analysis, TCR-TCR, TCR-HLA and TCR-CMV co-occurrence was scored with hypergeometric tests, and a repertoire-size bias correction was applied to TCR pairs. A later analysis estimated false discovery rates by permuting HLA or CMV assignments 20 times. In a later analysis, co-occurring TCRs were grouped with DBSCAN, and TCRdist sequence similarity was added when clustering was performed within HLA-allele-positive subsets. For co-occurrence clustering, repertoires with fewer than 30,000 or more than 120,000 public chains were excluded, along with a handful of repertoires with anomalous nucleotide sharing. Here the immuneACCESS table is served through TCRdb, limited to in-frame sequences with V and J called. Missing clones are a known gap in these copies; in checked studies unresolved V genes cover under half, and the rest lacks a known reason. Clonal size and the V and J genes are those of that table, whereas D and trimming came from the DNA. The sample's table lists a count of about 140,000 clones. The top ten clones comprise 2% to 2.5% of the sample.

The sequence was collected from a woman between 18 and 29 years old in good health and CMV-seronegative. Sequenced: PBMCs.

The CDR3 reads CASSLALLGAYEQYV. At the DNA level, the sequence is TGTGCCAGCAGCTTAGCGCTGTTGGGGGCCTACGAGCAGTACGTC. The chain joins TRBV11-1 to TRBJ2-7, with the D gene possibly TRBD1 or TRBD2, each one fitting 5 bases. According to the germline V gene (reference sequence), CDR1 reads SGHAT and CDR2 reads FQDESV. The V end loses 0 bases and the J end loses 2 bases, and a stretch of 11 bases separates them. The CDR3 sequence holds 15 residues, the cysteine and valine included. The entry retains the CDR3 DNA only, 45 bases that are in frame from base 1.